The clone carrying this TCR beta chain has just a few counts. TCRdb itself ran the 5' RACE reads through MiXCR, one entry per CDR3 protein. The sample has 55,000 to 75,000 distinct CDR3 sequences, just under 30% seen once. Trimming left V 1 base short and J 1 base short, with 10 bases between. CDR1 is MDHEN and CDR2 is SYDVKM in the germline V gene. The CDR3 is 15 amino acids. The sequenced material came from tumor-infiltrating naive CD4+ T cells sorted from the breast tumor. Described subset: naive CD4+ T cells, CD4+CD45RA+CD25-. The chain uses TRBV28 and TRBJ1-2; D gene uncertain. This sequence originates from a female donor with breast cancer. CDR3 protein: CASSLSGVLNYGYTF. CDR3 DNA sequence: TGTGCCAGCAGTTTATCGGGAGTACTTAACTATGGCTACACCTTC.